These 32 T cell receptor beta chains were all obtained from the same sample, sequenced in a study of naive and memory T cell subsets. The SP2 primer and nested alpha and beta constant region primers amplified ligated cDNA in four rounds. TCRdb reanalysed the 5' RACE reads using MiXCR and keeps one entry per CDR3 protein. The data hold tens of thousands of distinct CDR3 sequences, with approximately 7.2% observed a single time. The library had UMIs added by 3' ligation of an oligonucleotide to TCR cDNA. The receptor set was obtained from a male donor in good health.

In its sample, this clonotype was seen many times. V and J are TRBV2 and TRBJ2-5; TRBD2 might be the D (5 bases). The CDR3 has 15 amino acids. V gave up 5 bases and J gave up 5 bases, with 18 bases separating them. Germline V gene sequence: CDR1 SNHLY, CDR2 FYNNEI. CDR3 bases: TGTGCCAGCAGTTGGCGGGCCGACCCCGGGGAGACCCAGTACTTC. Translated: CASSWRADPGETQYF.

The chain has TRBV9 and TRBJ2-1; 12 positions agree with TRBD2. The CDR3 is 15 residues long. Per germline, CDR1 SGDLS and CDR2 YYNGEE. The trim removed 0 bases at V and 6 bases at J, leaving 1 base unmatched. CDR3 region: CASSVELAGGNEQFF. CDR3 nucleotide sequence: TGTGCCAGCAGCGTAGAACTAGCGGGAGGCAATGAGCAGTTCTTC.

This clonotype was counted only a few times. The J gene is TRBJ2-3, the V gene TRBV6-1; weak D call: TRBD2 (6 bases). The germline CDR1 and CDR2 sequences are MNHNS and SASEGT. V was pared by 2 bases and J by 8 bases, with 8 bases between. The CDR3 is 12 amino acids. CDR3 in amino acids: CASSELGGTQYF. CDR3 nucleotides: TGTGCCAGCAGTGAACTGGGGGGTACGCAGTATTTT.

In this sample, this clonotype turned up many times. The chain recombines TRBV5-1 with TRBJ1-1, with TRBD1 as a possible D gene (5 bases). Germline V gene sequence: CDR1 SGHRS, CDR2 YFSETQ. This CDR3 has 15 amino acids. Trimming removed 1 base from V and 1 base from J, with 11 bases in between. This CDR3 reads CASSLSRGQNTEAFF. The CDR3 DNA reads TGCGCCAGCAGCTTGAGTAGGGGTCAGAACACTGAAGCTTTCTTT. Drawing the rest from reference TRBV5-1 and TRBJ1-1, the complete variable domain is KAGVTQTPRYLIKTRGQQVTLSCSPISGHRSVSWYQQTPGQGLQFLFEYFSETQRNKGNFPGRFSGRQFSNSRSEMNVSTLELGDSALYLCASSLSRGQNTEAFFGQGTRLTVV.

The gene calls are TRBV20-1 and TRBJ1-2; D gene uncertain. V lost 3 bases to trimming and J lost 5 bases, with 16 bases between them. CDR3 size: 14 residues. CDR1 and CDR2 from the germline V gene are DFQATT and SNEGSKA (reference sequence). The CDR3 coding sequence is TGCAGTGCTAGTTCGGTCAGCGCGGGGTATGGCTACACCTTC. Its protein product is CSASSVSAGYGYTF.

This clonotype was seen more than once but under ten times. CDR3 nucleotide sequence: TGTGCCAGCAGACAGCGACTTACGAATTCACCCCTCCACTTT. Translated, it gives CASRQRLTNSPLHF. This rearrangement joins TRBV3-1 to TRBJ1-6; D gene ambiguous. The CDR3 extends over 14 amino acids. CDR1 is LGHDT, CDR2 YNNKEL, per germline (reference sequence). V lost 6 bases to trimming and J lost 7 bases, with 13 bases between them.

This clonotype was recorded a few times. J is TRBJ2-1 and V is TRBV12-3 or TRBV12-4, with TRBD2 identical over 9 bases. Trimming removed 1 base from V and 8 bases from J; junction bases left unmatched: 6. This CDR3 has 15 residues. Here the CDR3 reads CASSLVAGARHEQFF. Here the CDR3 DNA reads TGTGCCAGCAGTTTAGTAGCGGGAGCTAGGCATGAGCAGTTCTTC.

In its sample, this clonotype was seen many times. CDR3 in amino acids: CASSPPGETQYF. The DNA of the CDR3 is TGTGCCAGCAGCCCCCCGGGCGAGACCCAGTACTTC. The chain carries TRBV3-1 and TRBJ2-5; no clear D. Germline assignment: CDR1 LGHDT and CDR2 YNNKEL (reference sequence). Trimming removed 4 bases at V and 5 bases at J, with 8 bases between. The CDR3 extends over 12 amino acids.

Many counts were recorded for this clonotype. This chain connects TRBV29-1 to TRBJ1-2; the D is unclear. The CDR3 is 16 residues long. V shed 2 bases and J shed 6 bases, with 22 bases lying between them. CDR1 and CDR2 from the germline V gene are SQVTM and ANQGSEA. The CDR3 DNA is TGCAGCGTTGAAAGAATGGCCCCAGGATCTGATAATGGCTACACCTTC. The encoded protein is CSVERMAPGSDNGYTF.

By proportion, this clonotype is medium-sized. The rearrangement uses TRBV27 and TRBJ2-7; weak D call: TRBD1 (6 bases). CDR3 length: 13 amino acids. Between the trimmed V and J ends, which lost 3 bases and 7 bases, there was a span of 13 bases. The V gene's germline CDR1 is MNHEY and CDR2 SMNVEV (reference sequence). The CDR3, as DNA: TGTGCCAGCAGTTTGCACAGGGATGTTGAGCAGTACTTC. Translating it yields CASSLHRDVEQYF.

This clonotype has just a few counts. The chain is built from TRBV6-1 and TRBJ2-3; D may be TRBD1 or TRBD2 (5 bases each). CDR3 size: 17 residues. In germline, CDR1 is MNHNS, CDR2 SASEGT. V lost 4 bases and J 4 bases, leaving 21 bases between the germline ends. This chain's CDR3 is CASSGDSFLWGADTQYF. CDR3 coding DNA: TGTGCCAGCAGTGGAGACAGTTTTTTGTGGGGAGCAGATACGCAGTATTTT.

The chain carries TRBV29-1 and TRBJ2-7, with 12 bases lining up with TRBD2. CDR1 and CDR2 (germline): SQVTM, ANQGSEA. The CDR3 extends over 14 amino acids. V lost 4 bases, J lost 3 bases, and 4 bases stayed unmatched. CDR3 amino acids: CSVVGLAGFYEQYF. The CDR3 coding sequence is TGCAGCGTTGTAGGACTAGCGGGATTCTACGAGCAGTACTTC.

At least ten counts were recorded for this clonotype. This chain uses TRBV7-9 with TRBJ2-1; D not resolved. The CDR3 extends over 12 amino acids. Deletions cut 5 bases from V and 10 bases from J, with 12 bases between. The germline gives CDR1 SEHNR, CDR2 FQNEAQ (reference sequence). CDR3 loop: CASSPVEYEQFF. CDR3 in DNA: TGTGCCAGCAGCCCCGTAGAGTACGAGCAGTTCTTC.

This clonotype was counted many times. V and J are TRBV13 and TRBJ2-7, with D maybe TRBD1 (6 bases). Germline lookup yields CDR1 PRHDT and CDR2 FYEKMQ (reference sequence). Trimming shortened V by 1 base and J by 3 bases, and 7 bases separated the two germline ends. This CDR3 is built from 13 residues. This chain's CDR3 is CASSLEDSYEQYF. For the CDR3, the DNA is TGTGCCAGCAGCTTAGAGGACAGCTACGAGCAGTACTTC.

The chain couples TRBV7-9 to TRBJ2-1; D is unresolved. The V end lost 4 bases, the J end lost 0 bases, and 10 bases lay between the germline ends. This CDR3 is 15 amino acids long. The germline CDR1 and CDR2 sequences are SEHNR and FQNEAQ (reference sequence). CDR3 region: CASSWSGSSYNEQFF. The CDR3 nucleotides are TGTGCCAGCAGCTGGTCGGGTAGCTCCTACAATGAGCAGTTCTTC.

This clonotype showed up many times. This CDR3 reads CASSQAGGPTDTQYF. The CDR3 DNA follows: TGTGCCAGCAGCCAGGCGGGAGGGCCAACAGATACGCAGTATTTT. The genes are TRBV3-1 and TRBJ2-3, with 9 bases that match TRBD2. Germline values: CDR1 LGHDT, CDR2 YNNKEL (reference sequence). This CDR3 has 15 amino acids. Trimming cost V 3 bases and J 3 bases; bases outside gene matches: 4.

This clonotype was detected only a few times. This rearrangement joins TRBV7-8 to TRBJ2-7, with TRBD1 matching over 10 bases. Germline loops: CDR1 SGHVS, CDR2 FQNEAQ. This CDR3 is 15 amino acids long. Trimming removed 6 bases from V and 3 bases from J; junction bases left unmatched: 8. The CDR3 DNA is TGTGCCAGCAGACAAGGACAGGGGGGGTTCTACGAGCAGTACTTC. Translation: CASRQGQGGFYEQYF. Complete variable domain (other parts from reference TRBV7-8 and TRBJ2-7): GAGVSQSPRYKVAKRGQDVALRCDPISGHVSLFWYQQALGQGPEFLTYFQNEAQLDKSGLPSDRFFAERPEGSVSTLKIQRTQQEDSAVYLCASRQGQGGFYEQYFGPGTRLTVT.

This clonotype was seen many times. This rearrangement joins TRBV4-2 to TRBJ2-7; 10 nucleotides align to TRBD2. The CDR3 is made up of 16 amino acids. In germline, CDR1 is LGHNA, CDR2 YNFKEQ. Trimming took 3 bases from V and 9 from J; bases not matched to a gene: 14. CDR3: CASSQETSGEDGGQYF. The CDR3 nucleotides are TGTGCCAGCAGCCAGGAAACTAGCGGGGAAGACGGGGGGCAGTACTTC.

This clonotype has ten or more counts. This sequence joins TRBV28 and TRBJ2-7; TRBD2 agrees at 11 bases. The CDR3 has 16 residues. The germline V gene encodes CDR1 MDHEN and CDR2 SYDVKM. The junction had 10 bases not matched to a gene; V was cut back by 3 bases and J by 6 bases. CDR3 bases: TGTGCCAGCAGTTTCCCATTAGCGGGAGGGCCGGGCGAGCAGTACTTC. This sequence encodes CASSFPLAGGPGEQYF.

This clonotype appeared a few times. The chain links TRBV6-2 or TRBV6-3 to TRBJ2-7; TRBD1 agrees at 8 bases. V trimming: 2 bases; J trimming: 6 bases; junction bases outside the gene matches: 9. There are 15 residues in the CDR3. Germline CDR1 reads MNHEY; CDR2 reads SVGEGT. The chain's CDR3 is CASSYPRTGYLEQYF. The CDR3 coding sequence is TGTGCCAGCAGTTACCCCAGGACAGGGTACCTCGAGCAGTACTTC.

This rearrangement joins TRBV6-5 to TRBJ2-5; 10 bases match TRBD2. Germline CDR1 MNHEY, CDR2 SVGAGI. The CDR3 is 14 residues long. V trimming: 7 bases; J trimming: 4 bases; junction bases outside the gene matches: 6. The CDR3 loop reads CASKPGLATETQYF. CDR3 in DNA: TGTGCCAGCAAACCGGGACTAGCGACAGAGACCCAGTACTTC.

Concerning this clonotype itself: This may arise from a read error, as a much more abundant clone is one base away. The V gene is TRBV3-1, the J gene TRBJ1-1; D is uncertain. Per germline, CDR1 LGHDT and CDR2 YNNKEL (reference sequence). Between the trimmed V and J ends, which lost 6 bases and 1 base, there was a span of 15 bases. CDR3 length: 15 residues. The CDR3 here is CASRPRGQANTEAFF. The CDR3 DNA follows: TGTGCCAGCAGGCCTCGTGGGCAGGCGAACACTGAAGCTTTCTTT.

This clonotype was counted ten times or more. The chain has TRBV19 and TRBJ2-2, with D possibly being TRBD1 (6 bases). Per germline, CDR1 LNHDA and CDR2 SQIVND (reference sequence). V shed 4 bases and J shed 4 bases, with 7 bases lying between them. The CDR3 extends over 13 amino acids. CDR3 in DNA: TGTGCCAGTAGTAACAGGGCCACCGGGGAGCTGTTTTTT. Translating gives CASSNRATGELFF. The full variable domain, completed using reference TRBV19 and TRBJ2-2, is DGGITQSPKYLFRKEGQNVTLSCEQNLNHDAMYWYRQDPGQGLRLIYYSQIVNDFQKGDIAEGYSVSREKKESFPLTVTSAQKNPTAFYLCASSNRATGELFFGEGSRLTVL.

The chain recombines TRBV29-1 with TRBJ2-1; 9 bases match TRBD2. The V gene end was trimmed by 6 bases and the J gene end by 5 bases; junction bases not matched to a gene: 5. The CDR3 has 13 amino acids. Germline V gene sequence: CDR1 SQVTM, CDR2 ANQGSEA. In DNA, the CDR3 is TGCAGCGTGGAGCGACTAGCGGACAATGAGCAGTTCTTC. Amino acids: CSVERLADNEQFF.

This clonotype has a handful of counts. The V and J genes are TRBV5-1 and TRBJ1-1; 7 bases map to TRBD1. Germline V gene lookup returns CDR1 SGHRS and CDR2 YFSETQ. The CDR3 runs 14 residues. J was trimmed by 1 base and V by 4 bases; bases with no gene match: 4. The CDR3: CASSIRTGNTEAFF. The CDR3 nucleotides are TGCGCCAGCAGCATACGGACAGGGAACACTGAAGCTTTCTTT. The full variable domain, rest sourced from reference TRBV5-1 and TRBJ1-1, is KAGVTQTPRYLIKTRGQQVTLSCSPISGHRSVSWYQQTPGQGLQFLFEYFSETQRNKGNFPGRFSGRQFSNSRSEMNVSTLELGDSALYLCASSIRTGNTEAFFGQGTRLTVV.

Of note for this clonotype: This may come from a read error, since a much larger clone is one base off. J is TRBJ2-2 and V is TRBV5-1; 7 bases agree with TRBD1. Germline values: CDR1 SGHRS, CDR2 YFSETQ. The CDR3 runs 12 residues. For the CDR3, the DNA is TGCGCCAGCAGCTTAGACCAGGGGGTGCTGTTTTTT. Encoded protein: CASSLDQGVLFF.

This clonotype has more than one count but fewer than ten. V and J are TRBV3-1 and TRBJ2-3, with 10 positions matching TRBD2. After removal of 3 bases from V and 4 bases from J, the junction contained 10 bases not matched to a gene. Germline CDR1 reads LGHDT; CDR2 reads YNNKEL (reference sequence). CDR3 length: 17 amino acids. The CDR3, as DNA: TGTGCCAGCAGCCAGGATCAGCGGGGGGGCAGTGCAGATACGCAGTATTTT. Its protein product is CASSQDQRGGSADTQYF.

This clonotype was counted at least ten times. This chain connects TRBV20-1 to TRBJ2-3; 9 nucleotides align to TRBD2. Trimming removed 0 bases from V and 1 base from J; junction bases left unmatched: 17. Per the germline V gene, CDR1 is DFQATT and CDR2 is SNEGSKA (reference sequence). The CDR3 runs 20 residues. CDR3 loop: CSARDPSRGSGGNGTDTQYF. CDR3 in DNA: TGCAGTGCTAGAGATCCCTCCAGGGGGAGCGGGGGGAACGGCACAGATACGCAGTATTTT.

This sequence joins TRBV30 and TRBJ1-3, with D unresolved. This CDR3 has 15 residues. V lost 4 bases to trimming and J lost 0 bases, with 13 bases between them. In germline, CDR1 is GTSNPN, CDR2 SVGIG (reference sequence). The CDR3 loop is CAWMDRPASGNTIYF. CDR3 bases: TGTGCCTGGATGGACCGACCAGCCTCTGGAAACACCATATATTTT.

At least ten counts were recorded for this clonotype. The chain couples TRBV7-9 to TRBJ2-7; 9 nucleotides agree with TRBD1. The CDR3 is 14 residues long. Germline trimming cut 4 bases from V and 4 bases from J; bases unmatched to any gene: 5. Germline lookup yields CDR1 SEHNR and CDR2 FQNEAQ (reference sequence). CDR3 nucleotide sequence: TGTGCCAGCAGCTCCCGGGACAGGGAGTACGAGCAGTACTTC. Amino acid sequence: CASSSRDREYEQYF.

This clonotype has a count of ten or more. This rearrangement joins TRBV3-1 to TRBJ2-7; D is ambiguous. The CDR3 totals 12 residues. Per germline, CDR1 LGHDT and CDR2 YNNKEL (reference sequence). V dropped 8 bases and J dropped 6 bases, with 14 bases sitting between them. This CDR3 is CASSLGLGEQYF. DNA of the CDR3: TGTGCCAGCTCTTTGGGCCTTGGCGAGCAGTACTTC.

This clonotype was counted only a few times. The V call is TRBV29-1, the J call TRBJ2-3; 9 bases align to TRBD1. The V gene end was trimmed by 7 bases and the J gene end by 2 bases; junction bases not matched to a gene: 10. The CDR3 contains 15 residues. The V gene's germline CDR1 is SQVTM and CDR2 ANQGSEA. CDR3 sequence: CSEAPGTGYTDTQYF. The CDR3 DNA reads TGCAGCGAAGCCCCCGGGACAGGGTACACAGATACGCAGTATTTT.